This T cell receptor (beta chain) was sequenced during a study of shared clonotypes between healthy human individuals. Study-level points and caveats: What naive subsets generally showed was a larger estimated richness than memory subsets showed.

With regard to this clone: The target antigen is unknown.

Trimming removed 2 bases from V and 7 bases from J; junction bases left unmatched: 6. The CDR3 loop spans 15 amino acids. Germline V gene lookup returns CDR1 SGHNT and CDR2 YYREEE (reference sequence). Naivety among CD8 cells was defined by CD45RO negativity and positive CCR7 selection, thereby excluding terminally differentiated effector memory CD45RA+ cells. Only Caucasian adults living in Nashville, Tennessee made up the donor group. Original analysis: ImmunoSEQ gave junction-only sequences without quality scores, so filtering differed. The assay was immunoSEQ multiplex PCR, and TCRdb's table has in-frame clones only and misses some. D and trimming come from the DNA, and the V and J calls and clone size come from that table. The sample records just over 2,000,000 clones, roughly 94% being singletons.

Sequences were obtained from naive CD8+ T cells sorted from blood. V gene TRBV5-4 combines with J gene TRBJ2-7; TRBD2 matches at 13 bases. This sequence was found in a young man in good health. Written as DNA, the CDR3 is TGTGCCAGCAGCTTTGGACTAGCGGGAGTTGGAGAGCAGTACTTC. Translation gives CASSFGLAGVGEQYF.